This T cell receptor (delta chain) appears in the sequencing data of a study of gamma-delta chains in newborns, infants, children. Study overall: Innate gammadelta T cells reportedly expand polyclonally right after birth, driven by microbial exposure, per the title.

This clone was observed a few times. This DNA's translation differs at residue 15 from TCRdb's protein, which comes from a much larger clone; a read error is likely, and the protein shown is translated from the DNA. TCRdb repeated clone calling on the reads with CATT. Among more than 1,500 delta-chain clones, roughly 9% were seen once, and the ten largest hold over 20%. Germline V lookup: CDR1 GEAIGNYY, CDR2 EKD. The CDR3 sequence is 18 residues long. This TCR was sampled from a child who was a newborn, infant or young child, either healthy, febrile or measles-vaccinated (not recorded which). This chain uses TRDV2 with TRDJ3; 10 bases are a match to TRDD3. Input material: blood. CDR3 amino acids: CACDTGDTRSWDTRRMFF. The DNA for the CDR3 is TGTGCCTGTGACACGGGGGATACGCGGTCCTGGGACACCCGACGGATGTTTTTC.